The rows below give T cell receptor beta chains drawn from one sample of a study of cytomegalovirus exposure and HLA in healthy donors. Libraries were prepared by immunoSEQ multiplex PCR; TCRdb keeps only in-frame clonotypes and omits some of them. Of about 120,000 clones listed, 80% to 90% are singletons. The sequencing sample was made of PBMCs. Receptors were obtained from a male donor in good health and CMV-seropositive. Each CDR3 is given with its conserved first and last residue. The order of the fields is CDR3 DNA, CDR3 protein, D gene, CDR3 length, V gene, clone size, J gene. D genes are given only for firm matches. Clone size is stated in some rows and not others, as once, few, many or a class when expanded.

CDR3 DNA: TGTGTTAGCGGGGGCGGTCAGCCCCAGCATTTT
CDR3 protein: CVSGGGQPQHF
D gene: -
CDR3 length: 11
V gene: TRBV6-6
clone size: -
J gene: TRBJ1-5

CDR3 DNA: TGCGCCAGCAGCCAGACTAGCGGGGGTCCCCGAACAGAGCAGTTCTTC
CDR3 protein: CASSQTSGGPRTEQFF
D gene: TRBD2
CDR3 length: 16
V gene: TRBV5-1
clone size: once
J gene: TRBJ2-1

CDR3 DNA: TGCAGCGTTGAAGAATCAAGCGGGGCATTGCCCTACGAGCAGTACTTC
CDR3 protein: CSVEESSGALPYEQYF
D gene: TRBD2
CDR3 length: 16
V gene: TRBV29-1
clone size: -
J gene: TRBJ2-7

CDR3 DNA: TGTGCCAGCAGCCCCGGGGGACAGGGAGCCTACGAGCAGTACTTC
CDR3 protein: CASSPGGQGAYEQYF
D gene: TRBD1
CDR3 length: 15
V gene: TRBV9
clone size: -
J gene: TRBJ2-7

CDR3 DNA: TGTGCCAGCAGTAATCTGCTTGTGGGGGGGTTTGAAAAACTGTTTTTT
CDR3 protein: CASSNLLVGGFEKLFF
D gene: -
CDR3 length: 16
V gene: TRBV7-2
clone size: -
J gene: TRBJ1-4

CDR3 DNA: TGTGCCAGCAGCTTGTTCCCAAACACAGATACGCAGTATTTT
CDR3 protein: CASSLFPNTDTQYF
D gene: -
CDR3 length: 14
V gene: TRBV7-3
clone size: few
J gene: TRBJ2-3

CDR3 DNA: TGTGCCAGCAGCGCCCCGGGGGGGGCGGGGGTATATGGAACGCAGTATTTT
CDR3 protein: CASSAPGGAGVYGTQYF
D gene: TRBD2
CDR3 length: 17
V gene: TRBV7-2
clone size: -
J gene: TRBJ2-3

CDR3 DNA: TGTGCCGGCAGCCACTTGAACAATGAGCAGTTCTTC
CDR3 protein: CAGSHLNNEQFF
D gene: -
CDR3 length: 12
V gene: TRBV11-2
clone size: -
J gene: TRBJ2-1

CDR3 DNA: TGTGCCAGCAGCCTGATATATAGCGGGAGCGTTTCCTACGAGCAGTACTTC
CDR3 protein: CASSLIYSGSVSYEQYF
D gene: TRBD2
CDR3 length: 17
V gene: TRBV11-2
clone size: -
J gene: TRBJ2-7

CDR3 DNA: TGTGCCAGCAGTGTCAGGCCCTATGAGCAGTTCTTC
CDR3 protein: CASSVRPYEQFF
D gene: -
CDR3 length: 12
V gene: TRBV6-4
clone size: -
J gene: TRBJ2-1

CDR3 DNA: TGTGCCAGTAGTATTGCTAGCGGGGGACTACGGGAGCAGTTCTTC
CDR3 protein: CASSIASGGLREQFF
D gene: TRBD2
CDR3 length: 15
V gene: TRBV19
clone size: few
J gene: TRBJ2-1

CDR3 DNA: TGTGCCAGTAGTACCCCAGGGCCGAGCTCCTACAATGAGCAGTTCTTC
CDR3 protein: CASSTPGPSSYNEQFF
D gene: -
CDR3 length: 16
V gene: TRBV19
clone size: once
J gene: TRBJ2-1

CDR3 DNA: TGTGCCAGCAGTTCCCAGCGGGAGCAGAGCTACAATGAGCAGTTCTTC
CDR3 protein: CASSSQREQSYNEQFF
D gene: TRBD2
CDR3 length: 16
V gene: TRBV27
clone size: -
J gene: TRBJ2-1

CDR3 DNA: TGTGCCAGCAGTTTACGGGATTACACTGAAGCTTTCTTT
CDR3 protein: CASSLRDYTEAFF
D gene: -
CDR3 length: 13
V gene: TRBV27
clone size: -
J gene: TRBJ1-1

CDR3 DNA: TGTGCCAGCAGGGCAGGGGGTGGCTACACCTTC
CDR3 protein: CASRAGGGYTF
D gene: TRBD1
CDR3 length: 11
V gene: TRBV6-6
clone size: -
J gene: TRBJ1-2

CDR3 DNA: TGTGCCAGCAAGGGACTAGCCCTCTACGAGCAGTACTTC
CDR3 protein: CASKGLALYEQYF
D gene: TRBD2
CDR3 length: 13
V gene: TRBV28
clone size: -
J gene: TRBJ2-7

CDR3 DNA: TGTGCCAGCAGCTCCACCGGACTGACGAGCACTGAAGCTTTCTTT
CDR3 protein: CASSSTGLTSTEAFF
D gene: -
CDR3 length: 15
V gene: TRBV7-9
clone size: -
J gene: TRBJ1-1

CDR3 DNA: TGTGCCAGTGTTTTGAAGAGGACTGAAGCTTTCTTT
CDR3 protein: CASVLKRTEAFF
D gene: -
CDR3 length: 12
V gene: TRBV6-5
clone size: -
J gene: TRBJ1-1

CDR3 DNA: TGTGCCAGCAGTTTAATGGCGGGAAGGACTAAGGGTCGATTGGGTACGCAGTATTTT
CDR3 protein: CASSLMAGRTKGRLGTQYF
D gene: -
CDR3 length: 19
V gene: TRBV28
clone size: few
J gene: TRBJ2-3

CDR3 DNA: TGCGCCAGCAGCCAAGATTGGGGAGGTGAGCAGTTCTTC
CDR3 protein: CASSQDWGGEQFF
D gene: -
CDR3 length: 13
V gene: TRBV4-3
clone size: few
J gene: TRBJ2-1

CDR3 DNA: TGTGCCAGCAGCGTACAGGTTGGATCTAATGAAAAACTGTTTTTT
CDR3 protein: CASSVQVGSNEKLFF
D gene: -
CDR3 length: 15
V gene: TRBV9
clone size: once
J gene: TRBJ1-4

CDR3 DNA: TGTGCCACCCGGCGGGAGGGCCTAACAGATACGCAGTATTTT
CDR3 protein: CATRREGLTDTQYF
D gene: TRBD2
CDR3 length: 14
V gene: TRBV19
clone size: few
J gene: TRBJ2-3

CDR3 DNA: TGTGCCAGCAGTTTCGCCAGCTCCTACGAGCAGTACTTC
CDR3 protein: CASSFASSYEQYF
D gene: -
CDR3 length: 13
V gene: TRBV27
clone size: few
J gene: TRBJ2-7

CDR3 DNA: TGTGCCAGCAGCACAGGGACGGAGCTTACCTACGAGCAGTACTTC
CDR3 protein: CASSTGTELTYEQYF
D gene: -
CDR3 length: 15
V gene: TRBV6-6
clone size: -
J gene: TRBJ2-7

CDR3 DNA: TGTGCCAGCAGCTCCCCAGCGGGAATTATATGGAATGAGCAGTTCTTC
CDR3 protein: CASSSPAGIIWNEQFF
D gene: TRBD2
CDR3 length: 16
V gene: TRBV7-9
clone size: -
J gene: TRBJ2-1

CDR3 DNA: TGTGCCAGCAGTTACGACAGGGTGGGGGAAAAACTGTTTTTT
CDR3 protein: CASSYDRVGEKLFF
D gene: TRBD1
CDR3 length: 14
V gene: TRBV6-5
clone size: few
J gene: TRBJ1-4

CDR3 DNA: TGTGCCAGCAGCCAAGATGAGACAGGGGGCAATGAGCAGTTCTTC
CDR3 protein: CASSQDETGGNEQFF
D gene: TRBD1
CDR3 length: 15
V gene: TRBV4-2
clone size: once
J gene: TRBJ2-1

CDR3 DNA: TGCGCCAGCAGCTCCGACAGGGGGCCTCTCACAGATACGCAGTATTTT
CDR3 protein: CASSSDRGPLTDTQYF
D gene: TRBD1
CDR3 length: 16
V gene: TRBV5-1
clone size: -
J gene: TRBJ2-3

CDR3 DNA: TGCGCCAGCAGCCCTAAAGAGGGCCTTAGCACAGATACGCAGTATTTT
CDR3 protein: CASSPKEGLSTDTQYF
D gene: -
CDR3 length: 16
V gene: TRBV4-1
clone size: -
J gene: TRBJ2-3

CDR3 DNA: TGTGCCAGCAGCTTCAGGGACTATGGCTACACCTTC
CDR3 protein: CASSFRDYGYTF
D gene: -
CDR3 length: 12
V gene: TRBV5-8
clone size: few
J gene: TRBJ1-2

CDR3 DNA: TGTGCCAGCAGCTTAAACGGGAAAAACTACGAGCAGTACTTC
CDR3 protein: CASSLNGKNYEQYF
D gene: -
CDR3 length: 14
V gene: TRBV11-2
clone size: -
J gene: TRBJ2-7

CDR3 DNA: TGTGCCATCAGTGATAGAGGAAAGGGGGGGGACAATGAGCAGTTCTTC
CDR3 protein: CAISDRGKGGDNEQFF
D gene: -
CDR3 length: 16
V gene: TRBV10-3
clone size: -
J gene: TRBJ2-1

CDR3 DNA: TGTGCCAGCAGTTATACGGACAGGGGAGAGACCCAGTACTTC
CDR3 protein: CASSYTDRGETQYF
D gene: TRBD1
CDR3 length: 14
V gene: TRBV6-5
clone size: few
J gene: TRBJ2-5

CDR3 DNA: TGTGCCAGCAGCTTAAGAAGCGGGAGGGGCACCGGGGAGCTGTTTTTT
CDR3 protein: CASSLRSGRGTGELFF
D gene: TRBD2
CDR3 length: 16
V gene: TRBV7-3
clone size: -
J gene: TRBJ2-2

CDR3 DNA: TGTGCCAGCAGGGGTGGAGGGGCCCTTCAGCAGTACTTC
CDR3 protein: CASRGGGALQQYF
D gene: -
CDR3 length: 13
V gene: TRBV28
clone size: -
J gene: TRBJ2-7

CDR3 DNA: TGCAGCGTCCCGTCTAACACTGAAGCTTTCTTT
CDR3 protein: CSVPSNTEAFF
D gene: -
CDR3 length: 11
V gene: TRBV29-1
clone size: once
J gene: TRBJ1-1

CDR3 DNA: TGTGCCAGCAGCTCCGGGACAAGGAACACTGAAGCTTTCTTT
CDR3 protein: CASSSGTRNTEAFF
D gene: -
CDR3 length: 14
V gene: TRBV5-4
clone size: -
J gene: TRBJ1-1

CDR3 DNA: TGTGCCAGTAAAAAAGAAAAACCCAGGGGGACTAGCGGGAGAGGGGGAAAAGAGACCCAGTACTTC
CDR3 protein: CASKKEKPRGTSGRGGKETQYF
D gene: TRBD2
CDR3 length: 22
V gene: TRBV19
clone size: -
J gene: TRBJ2-5

CDR3 DNA: TGTGCCAGCAGTTTCGACGGAGACTATGGCTACACCTTC
CDR3 protein: CASSFDGDYGYTF
D gene: -
CDR3 length: 13
V gene: TRBV28
clone size: -
J gene: TRBJ1-2

CDR3 DNA: TGTGCCAGCTCACCGACGCCTGACAGGGTCGGTGGCTACACCTTC
CDR3 protein: CASSPTPDRVGGYTF
D gene: TRBD1
CDR3 length: 15
V gene: TRBV18
clone size: -
J gene: TRBJ1-2

CDR3 DNA: TGTGCCAGCAGCTTACCACTAGCGGGCACAGATACGCAGTATTTT
CDR3 protein: CASSLPLAGTDTQYF
D gene: TRBD2
CDR3 length: 15
V gene: TRBV7-9
clone size: -
J gene: TRBJ2-3

CDR3 DNA: TGTGCCAGCAGCCTCTTACGGGATGGCGAGCAGTACTTC
CDR3 protein: CASSLLRDGEQYF
D gene: -
CDR3 length: 13
V gene: TRBV2
clone size: -
J gene: TRBJ2-7

CDR3 DNA: TGTGCCAGCTCCCGGTATGAGTCGCAGTATTTT
CDR3 protein: CASSRYESQYF
D gene: -
CDR3 length: 11
V gene: TRBV2
clone size: -
J gene: TRBJ2-3

CDR3 DNA: TGTGCCAGCACGGACAGGTCCAACTATGGCTACACCTTC
CDR3 protein: CASTDRSNYGYTF
D gene: TRBD1
CDR3 length: 13
V gene: TRBV2
clone size: -
J gene: TRBJ1-2